Listed below are T cell receptor beta chains from one sample, sequenced in a study of early T cells in non-severe SARS-CoV-2 infection. TCRdb redid the calling of the 5' RACE reads with MiXCR, one entry per CDR3 protein. Of 40,000 to 50,000 distinct CDR3 sequences in the sample, roughly 5.7% are singletons; the top ten hold about 4.9%. The material was whole blood, obtained at baseline. These receptors all stem from an adult who was a healthcare worker with PCR-confirmed SARS-CoV-2 infection or an uninfected control (not recorded which). Both conserved end residues are part of each CDR3.

>TRBV30|TRBJ2-4
CAWSVLRTIGKNIQYF
>TRBV15|TRBJ2-5
CATSSRGEETQYF
>TRBV12-3/TRBV12-4|TRBJ1-2
CASSQGPSGYTF
>TRBV7-3|TRBJ2-5
CASSLKPRETQYF
>TRBV11-2|TRBJ1-1
CASSPGQGEAFF
>TRBV11-2|TRBJ1-4
CASSLASKRELFF
>TRBV6-5|TRBJ1-6
CASSSPNSPLHF
>TRBV7-2|TRBJ2-7
CASSRDVAGEEYF
>TRBV6-5|TRBJ2-7
CASSPFRRAPYEQYF
>TRBV28|TRBJ2-5
CASSSAGLAGVGETQYF
>TRBV29-1|TRBJ2-3
CSVAVTGATDTQYF